The next 17 T cell receptor beta chains were all read from a single sample in a study of cytomegalovirus exposure and HLA in healthy donors. Using immunoSEQ multiplex PCR, the repertoire was profiled, and TCRdb retains in-frame clones only, with some absent. Of about 360,000 clones detected, 86% appear once; the ten largest clones hold under 0.9%. The sample comprised PBMCs. The receptors were gathered from a woman aged 18 to 35 in good health and CMV-seronegative.

The V gene is TRBV5-1, the J gene TRBJ2-3; 8 bases fit TRBD2. This CDR3 has 13 amino acids. Germline-derived CDR1 and CDR2 are SGHRS and YFSETQ. Unmatched junction bases numbered 4, after V lost 7 bases and J lost 3 bases. CDR3 sequence: CASYSGVTDTQYF. CDR3 sequence (DNA): TGCGCCAGCTATAGCGGGGTAACAGATACGCAGTATTTT.

This clone was observed a single time. The chain uses TRBV7-2 and TRBJ2-1; D gene unclear. Germline V gene lookup returns CDR1 SGHTA and CDR2 FQGNSA. Trimming pared 6 bases from V and 10 bases from J, leaving 16 bases between. CDR3 length: 13 residues. In nucleotides, the CDR3 is TGTGCCAGCAGGGCGACACAGATTGGGGAGCAGTTCTTC. This codes for CASRATQIGEQFF.

The V and J genes are TRBV27 and TRBJ2-6, with 12 bases matching TRBD1. With 6 bases clipped from V and 3 bases from J, the junction kept 12 bases outside the gene matches. This CDR3 comprises 19 residues. CDR1 and CDR2 (germline): MNHEY, SMNVEV (reference sequence). The CDR3 coding sequence is TGTGCCAGCAGCCCGGGACAGGGGGCACCCCTAAATGGGGCCAACGTCCTGACTTTC. Encoded protein: CASSPGQGAPLNGANVLTF.

V usage is TRBV7-6 and J usage is TRBJ2-5, with D possibly being TRBD2 (7 bases). The CDR3 is 14 amino acids. CDR1 and CDR2 (germline): SGHVS, FNYEAQ. The germline V and J ends were trimmed by 6 bases and 2 bases, with 13 bases remaining between them. As DNA, the CDR3 is TGTGCCAGCAGAAAACAGGGAGGGCAAGAGACCCAGTACTTC. Protein sequence: CASRKQGGQETQYF.

This chain connects TRBV30 to TRBJ2-2; the D gene is possibly TRBD2 (5 bases). The V end was cut by 7 bases, the J end by 0 bases, with 12 bases between. The CDR3 covers 14 residues. Germline V gives CDR1 GTSNPN, CDR2 SVGIG (reference sequence). CDR3 nucleotides: TGTGCCTCAACGGGGAGTTCGAACACCGGGGAGCTGTTTTTT. Protein sequence: CASTGSSNTGELFF.

The rearrangement links TRBV11-2 to TRBJ2-1, with unresolved D. V shed 3 bases and J shed 1 base, with 4 bases lying between them. Per germline, CDR1 SGHAT and CDR2 FQNNGV. This CDR3 comprises 13 residues. CDR3 amino acids: CASSFRSYNEQFF. The CDR3, as DNA: TGTGCCAGCAGCTTCCGTTCCTACAATGAGCAGTTCTTC. The variable domain in full, completed from reference TRBV11-2 and TRBJ2-1, reads EAGVAQSPRYKIIEKRQSVAFWCNPISGHATLYWYQQILGQGPKLLIQFQNNGVVDDSQLPKDRFSAERLKGVDSTLKIQPAKLEDSAVYLCASSFRSYNEQFFGPGTRLTVL.

The CDR3 region is CASSQVFGPRGEQFF. CDR3 DNA: TGCGCCAGCAGCCAAGTTTTTGGCCCCCGGGGGGAGCAGTTCTTC. The V gene is TRBV4-1, the J gene TRBJ2-1; the D gene is possibly TRBD2 (6 bases). Germline lookup yields CDR1 MGHRA and CDR2 YSYEKL. CDR3 length: 15 amino acids. Deletions cut 1 base from V and 10 bases from J, with 17 bases between.

This chain connects TRBV28 to TRBJ1-5, with D possibly matching TRBD1 (5 bases). This CDR3 has 14 residues. Per the germline V gene, CDR1 is MDHEN and CDR2 is SYDVKM. Trimming cost V 6 bases and J 5 bases, with 14 bases left between them. CDR3 region: CASSRQGGDQPQHF. CDR3 sequence (DNA): TGTGCCAGCAGCCGCCAGGGAGGGGATCAGCCCCAGCATTTT.

The gene calls are TRBV5-1 and TRBJ2-3; TRBD1 might be the D (6 bases). From germline, CDR1 is SGHRS and CDR2 YFSETQ. Trimming stripped 3 bases from V and 0 bases from J, with 11 bases between. This CDR3 comprises 15 residues. The CDR3 coding sequence is TGCGCCAGCAGCTCCACAGGGTCCAGCACAGATACGCAGTATTTT. This translates into CASSSTGSSTDTQYF.

V is TRBV6-5 and J is TRBJ2-5; D might be TRBD1 (5 bases). The germline gives CDR1 MNHEY, CDR2 SVGAGI. Trimming cost V 2 bases and J 5 bases, with 9 bases left between them. This CDR3 region has 13 residues. DNA for the CDR3: TGTGCCAGCAGTTACCTGAAGGGGGAGACCCAGTACTTC. It yields the protein CASSYLKGETQYF.

The chain has TRBV18 and TRBJ1-1; D possibly corresponds to TRBD1 (5 bases). V lost 5 bases and J 7 bases, leaving 14 bases between the germline ends. The CDR3 has 13 amino acids. Germline CDR1 reads KGHSH; CDR2 reads LQKENI. CDR3 bases: TGTGCCAGCTCATCAGGGCTCGAGGATGAAGCTTTCTTT. It yields the protein CASSSGLEDEAFF.

The chain is built from TRBV19 and TRBJ2-7; possibly TRBD2 for D (6 bases). Germline CDR1 and CDR2: LNHDA and SQIVND (reference sequence). The CDR3 totals 13 residues. V was clipped by 4 bases and J by 5 bases, with 12 bases between them. The CDR3 region has the DNA TGTGCCAGTAGTACCCCGGGGGAGAACGAGCAGTACTTC. Amino acids: CASSTPGENEQYF.

This chain connects TRBV9 to TRBJ1-1; D is perhaps TRBD1 (6 bases). CDR1 and CDR2 (germline): SGDLS, YYNGEE. With 4 bases removed from V and 2 bases from J, the gap between germline ends came to 12 bases. The CDR3 is made up of 14 amino acids. The CDR3 DNA reads as TGTGCCAGCAGCCTAGGACAGATAAACACTGAAGCTTTCTTT. Translated: CASSLGQINTEAFF.

V usage is TRBV28 and J usage is TRBJ2-1; no definite D call. The germline gives CDR1 MDHEN, CDR2 SYDVKM. Trimming pared 0 bases from V and 7 bases from J, leaving 16 bases between. The CDR3 runs to 16 residues. The CDR3 DNA sequence: TGTGCCAGCAGTTTATGGCTTTCCTATAATACGAATGAGCAGTTCTTC. Its translation: CASSLWLSYNTNEQFF.

The gene calls are TRBV2 and TRBJ1-1; TRBD1 might be the D (6 bases). CDR3 length: 15 amino acids. V lost 6 bases and J 4 bases, leaving 18 bases between the germline ends. Germline V gene sequence: CDR1 SNHLY, CDR2 FYNNEI. In DNA, the CDR3 is TGTGCCAGCAGCCCCTCCTACAGGGAAGGCACTGAAGCTTTCTTT. It specifies CASSPSYREGTEAFF.

CDR3 protein: CASSSGGYGYTF. The CDR3 nucleotides read TGTGCCAGTAGTAGCGGTGGCTATGGCTACACCTTC. The genes are TRBV19 and TRBJ1-2; D not resolved. This CDR3 region has 12 residues. The germline V and J ends were trimmed by 4 bases and 4 bases, with 7 bases remaining between them. In germline, CDR1 is LNHDA, CDR2 SQIVND (reference sequence).

The gene calls are TRBV18 and TRBJ2-5; tentative D call: TRBD2 (6 bases). The CDR3 extends over 15 amino acids. CDR1 and CDR2 from the germline V gene are KGHSH and LQKENI. With 5 bases removed from V and 5 bases from J, the gap between germline ends came to 18 bases. The CDR3 nucleotides are TGTGCCAGCTCAAAAGGGACTGATCAGTTGGAGACCCAGTACTTC. Its translation is CASSKGTDQLETQYF.